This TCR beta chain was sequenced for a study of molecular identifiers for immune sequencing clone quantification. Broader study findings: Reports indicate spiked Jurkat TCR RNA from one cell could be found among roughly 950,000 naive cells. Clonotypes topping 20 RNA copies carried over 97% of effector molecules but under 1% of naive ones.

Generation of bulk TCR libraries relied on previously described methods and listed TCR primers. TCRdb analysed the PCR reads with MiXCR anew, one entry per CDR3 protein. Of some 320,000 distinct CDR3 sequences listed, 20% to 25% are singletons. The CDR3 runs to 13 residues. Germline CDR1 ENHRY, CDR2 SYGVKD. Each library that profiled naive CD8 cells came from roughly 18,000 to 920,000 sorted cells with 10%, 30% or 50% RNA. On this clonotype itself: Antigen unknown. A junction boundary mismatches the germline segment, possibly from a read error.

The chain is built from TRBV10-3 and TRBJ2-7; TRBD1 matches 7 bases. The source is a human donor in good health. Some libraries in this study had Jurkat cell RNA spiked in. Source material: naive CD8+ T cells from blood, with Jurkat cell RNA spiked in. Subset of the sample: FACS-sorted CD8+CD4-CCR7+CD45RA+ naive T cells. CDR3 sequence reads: CAISEGQSYGQYF. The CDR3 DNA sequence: TGTGCCATCAGCGAGGGACAGTCCTACGGGCAGTACTTC.